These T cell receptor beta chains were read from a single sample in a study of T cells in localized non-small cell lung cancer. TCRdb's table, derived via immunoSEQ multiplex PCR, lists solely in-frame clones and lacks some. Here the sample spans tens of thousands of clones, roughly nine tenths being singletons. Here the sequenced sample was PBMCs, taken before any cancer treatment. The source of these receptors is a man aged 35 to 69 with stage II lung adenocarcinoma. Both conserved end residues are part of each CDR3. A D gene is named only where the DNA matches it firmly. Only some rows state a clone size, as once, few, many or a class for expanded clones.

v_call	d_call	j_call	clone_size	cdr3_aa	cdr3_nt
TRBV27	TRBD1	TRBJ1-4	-	CASSPSPGQGWEKLFF	TGTGCCAGCAGTCCATCCCCGGGACAGGGTTGGGAAAAACTGTTTTTT
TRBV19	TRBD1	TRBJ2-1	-	CASSMGDREGEQFF	TGTGCCAGTAGTATGGGGGACAGGGAGGGTGAGCAGTTCTTC
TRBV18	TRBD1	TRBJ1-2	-	CASSPSGQDPNYGYTF	TGTGCCAGCTCACCATCCGGACAGGACCCTAACTATGGCTACACCTTC
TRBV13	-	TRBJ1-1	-	CASSSPMQGPENTEAFF	TGTGCCAGCAGCTCCCCCATGCAGGGGCCCGAGAACACTGAAGCTTTCTTT
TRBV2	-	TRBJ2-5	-	CASHRGQETQYF	TGTGCCAGTCATAGGGGGCAAGAGACCCAGTACTTC
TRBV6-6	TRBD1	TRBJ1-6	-	CASSYLLQGSPLHF	TGTGCCAGCAGTTACTTACTACAGGGGTCACCCCTCCACTTT
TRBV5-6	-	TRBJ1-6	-	CASSHFAGQNNSPLHF	TGTGCCAGCAGCCACTTCGCCGGACAGAATAATTCACCCCTCCACTTT
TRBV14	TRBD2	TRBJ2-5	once	CASSQEVPGLALQETQYF	TGTGCCAGCAGCCAGGAAGTCCCGGGACTAGCGCTTCAAGAGACCCAGTACTTC
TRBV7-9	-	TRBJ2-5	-	CASSLVGQGQETQYF	TGTGCCAGCAGCTTGGTAGGGCAGGGCCAAGAGACCCAGTACTTC
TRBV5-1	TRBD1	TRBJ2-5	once	CASSMTPGTGKGETQYF	TGCGCCAGCAGTATGACCCCCGGGACAGGGAAGGGGGAGACCCAGTACTTC
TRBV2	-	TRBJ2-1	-	CASSEATQGRVRKNEQFF	TGTGCCAGCAGTGAAGCAACACAGGGAAGGGTTCGCAAGAATGAGCAGTTCTTC
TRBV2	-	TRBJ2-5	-	CASSERRAGLETQYF	TGTGCCAGCAGTGAAAGGAGGGCGGGGTTAGAGACCCAGTACTTC
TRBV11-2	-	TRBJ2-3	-	CASSRPGLTPIITDTQYF	TGTGCCAGCAGCCGACCGGGCCTAACCCCTATTATCACAGATACGCAGTATTTT
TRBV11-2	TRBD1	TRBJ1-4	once	CASSVQGAFTNEKLFF	TGTGCCAGCAGCGTACAGGGGGCTTTTACTAATGAAAAACTGTTTTTT
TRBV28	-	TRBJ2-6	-	CATRWGSGANVLTF	TGTGCCACCCGGTGGGGGAGTGGGGCCAACGTCCTGACTTTC
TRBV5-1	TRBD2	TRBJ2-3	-	CASKSSSGPTDTQYF	TGCGCCAGCAAATCCTCTAGCGGACCCACAGATACGCAGTATTTT
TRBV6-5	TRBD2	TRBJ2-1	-	CASRTSGGLEQFF	TGTGCCAGCAGAACTAGCGGGGGGCTTGAGCAGTTCTTC
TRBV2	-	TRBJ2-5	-	CASRIGGETQYF	TGTGCCAGCAGAATTGGGGGAGAGACCCAGTACTTC
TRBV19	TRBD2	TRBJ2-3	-	CASTLSGTNTDTQYF	TGTGCCAGTACCCTAAGCGGGACTAACACAGATACGCAGTATTTT
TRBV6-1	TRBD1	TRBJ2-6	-	CASSESGQGFAGANVLTF	TGTGCCAGCAGTGAATCTGGACAGGGATTTGCTGGGGCCAACGTCCTGACTTTC
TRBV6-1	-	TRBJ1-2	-	CASSEAHGPGHGYTF	TGTGCCAGCAGTGAAGCACATGGGCCAGGGCATGGCTACACCTTC
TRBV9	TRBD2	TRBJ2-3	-	CASSPRTSGGTDTQYF	TGTGCCAGCAGCCCTCGGACTAGTGGAGGTACGGATACGCAGTATTTT
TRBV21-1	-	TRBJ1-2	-	CASTLPPGVTWYGYTF	TGTGCCAGCACCCTACCCCCAGGCGTAACGTGGTATGGCTACACCTTC
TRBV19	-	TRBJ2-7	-	CASSIGVRGSYEQYF	TGTGCCAGTAGTATAGGGGTCAGGGGATCCTACGAGCAGTACTTC
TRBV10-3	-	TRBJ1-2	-	CAINPGQGNYGYTF	TGTGCCATCAATCCGGGACAAGGGAACTATGGCTACACCTTC
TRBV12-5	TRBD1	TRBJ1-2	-	CASGSYRGPYGYTF	TGTGCTAGTGGTTCTTACAGGGGGCCTTATGGCTACACCTTC
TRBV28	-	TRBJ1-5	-	CASSLSRASAGPQHF	TGTGCCAGCAGTTTATCGAGGGCTTCTGCGGGGCCCCAGCATTTT
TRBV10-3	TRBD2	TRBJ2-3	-	CAISESGSGEDTQYF	TGTGCCATCAGTGAGTCGGGGAGCGGGGAGGATACGCAGTATTTT
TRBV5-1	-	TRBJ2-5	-	CASSLEVQETQYF	TGCGCCAGCAGCTTGGAGGTCCAAGAGACCCAGTACTTC
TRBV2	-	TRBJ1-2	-	CASNNGYTF	TGTGCCAGCAATAATGGCTACACCTTC
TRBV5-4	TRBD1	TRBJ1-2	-	CASNSGPQGANYGYTF	TGTGCCAGCAACTCCGGACCACAGGGGGCCAACTATGGCTACACCTTC
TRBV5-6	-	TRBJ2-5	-	CASSLRQAGTQYF	TGTGCCAGCAGCCTAAGACAGGCGGGGACCCAGTACTTC
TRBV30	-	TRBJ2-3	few	CAWSVPWGSTDTQYF	TGTGCCTGGAGTGTACCGTGGGGAAGCACAGATACGCAGTATTTT
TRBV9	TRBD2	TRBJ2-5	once	CASSVAAGGGETQYF	TGTGCCAGCAGCGTAGCGGCGGGGGGTGGGGAGACCCAGTACTTC